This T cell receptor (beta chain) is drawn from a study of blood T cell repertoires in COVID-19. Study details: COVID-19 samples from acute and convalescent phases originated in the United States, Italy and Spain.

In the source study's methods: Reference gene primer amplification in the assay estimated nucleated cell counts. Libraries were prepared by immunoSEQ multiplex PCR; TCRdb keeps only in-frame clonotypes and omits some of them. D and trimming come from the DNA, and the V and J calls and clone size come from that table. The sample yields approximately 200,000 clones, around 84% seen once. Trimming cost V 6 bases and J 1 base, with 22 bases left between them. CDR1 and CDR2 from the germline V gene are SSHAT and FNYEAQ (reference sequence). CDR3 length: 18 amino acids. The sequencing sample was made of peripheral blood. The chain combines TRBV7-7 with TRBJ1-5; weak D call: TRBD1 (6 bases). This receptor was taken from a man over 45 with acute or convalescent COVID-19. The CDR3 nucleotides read TGTGCCAGCAGACCCGGGACCCAGGGAGGGGGAAGCAATCAGCCCCAGCATTTT. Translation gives CASRPGTQGGGSNQPQHF.